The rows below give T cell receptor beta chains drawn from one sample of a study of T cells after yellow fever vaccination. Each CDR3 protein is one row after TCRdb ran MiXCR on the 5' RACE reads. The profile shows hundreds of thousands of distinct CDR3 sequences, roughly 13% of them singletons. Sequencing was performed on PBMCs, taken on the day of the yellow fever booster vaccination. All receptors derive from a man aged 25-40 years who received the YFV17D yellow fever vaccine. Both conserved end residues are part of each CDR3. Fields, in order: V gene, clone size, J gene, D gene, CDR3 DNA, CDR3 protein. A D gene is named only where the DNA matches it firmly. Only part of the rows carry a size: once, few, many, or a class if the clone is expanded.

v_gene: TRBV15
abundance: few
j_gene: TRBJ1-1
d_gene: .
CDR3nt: TGTGCCACCAGCAGCACAGGGCTAGAAGCTTTCTTT
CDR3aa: CATSSTGLEAFF

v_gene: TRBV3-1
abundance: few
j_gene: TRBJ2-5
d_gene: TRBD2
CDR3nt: TGTGCCAGCAGCCAAGATCTTAAAGGAGGACTAGCGGGTTCTCAAGAGACCCAGTACTTC
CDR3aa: CASSQDLKGGLAGSQETQYF

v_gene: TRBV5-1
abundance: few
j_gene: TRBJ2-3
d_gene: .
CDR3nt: TGCGCCAGCGCTCGGGCAGGGGGGGATACGCAGTATTTT
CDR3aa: CASARAGGDTQYF

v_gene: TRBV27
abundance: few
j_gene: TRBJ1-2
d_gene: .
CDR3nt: TGTGCCAGCAGTGGCTACACGGGCCATGGCTACACCTTC
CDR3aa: CASSGYTGHGYTF

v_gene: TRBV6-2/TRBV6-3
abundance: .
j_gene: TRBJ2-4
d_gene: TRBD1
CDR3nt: TGTGCCAGCAGTCGGACAGGCCCAAACATTCAGTACTTC
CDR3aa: CASSRTGPNIQYF

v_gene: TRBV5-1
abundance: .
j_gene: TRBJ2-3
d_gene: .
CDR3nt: TGCGCCAGCAGCTTGGCCGTGGGGGCCCCAGATACGCAGTATTTT
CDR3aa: CASSLAVGAPDTQYF

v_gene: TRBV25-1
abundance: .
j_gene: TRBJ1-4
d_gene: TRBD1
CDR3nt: TGTGCCAGCAGTGAAGAGGGACAGGGTTACGAAAAACTGTTTTTT
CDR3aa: CASSEEGQGYEKLFF

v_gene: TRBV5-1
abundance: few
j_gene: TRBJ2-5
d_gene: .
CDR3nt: TGCGCCAGCAGCTTTGGTGTAATACGAGAGACCCAGTACTTC
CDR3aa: CASSFGVIRETQYF

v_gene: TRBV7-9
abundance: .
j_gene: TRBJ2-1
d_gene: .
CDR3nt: TGTGCCAGCAGCTTAGAGGGTAGGGCCTACAATGAGCAGTTCTTC
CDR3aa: CASSLEGRAYNEQFF

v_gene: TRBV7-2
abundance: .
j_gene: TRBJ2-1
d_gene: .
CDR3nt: TGTGCCAGCAGCCCTCGGACTGGAAACAATGAGCCGTTCTTC
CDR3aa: CASSPRTGNNEPFF

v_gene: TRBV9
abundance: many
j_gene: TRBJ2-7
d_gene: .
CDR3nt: TGTGCCAGCAGCGTAGGGGTACAGAACTCCTACGAGCAGTACTTC
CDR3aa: CASSVGVQNSYEQYF

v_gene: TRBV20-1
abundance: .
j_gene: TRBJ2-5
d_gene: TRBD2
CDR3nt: TGCAGTGCCAGATTTATGGGAGGGAGGGCCCCCGAGACCCAGTACTTC
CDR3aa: CSARFMGGRAPETQYF

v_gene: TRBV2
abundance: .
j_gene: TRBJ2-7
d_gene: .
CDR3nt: TGTGCCAGCAGTGTGGCAGATGGGGGTAGGAGCGAGCAGTACTTC
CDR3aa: CASSVADGGRSEQYF